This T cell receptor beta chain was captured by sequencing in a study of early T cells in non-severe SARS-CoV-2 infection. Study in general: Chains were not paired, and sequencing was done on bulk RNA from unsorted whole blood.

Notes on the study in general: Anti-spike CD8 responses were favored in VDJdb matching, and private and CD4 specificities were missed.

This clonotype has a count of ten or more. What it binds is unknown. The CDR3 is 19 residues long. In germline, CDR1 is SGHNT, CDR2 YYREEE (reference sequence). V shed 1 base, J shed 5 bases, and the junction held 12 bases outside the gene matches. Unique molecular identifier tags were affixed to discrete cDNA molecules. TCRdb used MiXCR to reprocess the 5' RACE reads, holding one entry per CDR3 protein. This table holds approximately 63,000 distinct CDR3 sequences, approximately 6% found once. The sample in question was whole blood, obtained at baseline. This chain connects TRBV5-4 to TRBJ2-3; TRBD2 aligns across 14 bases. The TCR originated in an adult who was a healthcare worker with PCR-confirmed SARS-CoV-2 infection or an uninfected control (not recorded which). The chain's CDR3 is CASSLRLAGGPGRGDTQYF. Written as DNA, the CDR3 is TGTGCCAGCAGCTTGAGACTAGCGGGAGGGCCGGGTCGAGGAGATACGCAGTATTTT.